Listed below are T cell receptor beta chains from one sample, sequenced in a study of cytomegalovirus exposure and HLA in healthy donors. The assay was immunoSEQ multiplex PCR, and TCRdb's table has in-frame clones only and misses some. The repertoire consists of 200,000 to 250,000 clones, with over 70% occurring once and the leading ten covering 0.71%. The sequenced sample was PBMCs. These receptors came from a boy aged 2 to 10 in good health and CMV-seronegative. CDR3s include the opening cysteine and the closing phenylalanine or tryptophan. A D gene is named only where the DNA matches it firmly. Clone size is given for some rows only: seen once, a few or many times, or a class if the clone is expanded.

V gene	clone size	J gene	D gene	CDR3 protein	CDR3 DNA
TRBV2	.	TRBJ2-3	TRBD2	CASVSRGLDTDTQYF	TGTGCCAGCGTGAGTAGGGGACTAGACACAGATACGCAGTATTTT
TRBV7-2	.	TRBJ2-7	.	CASSLGLQVYEQYF	TGTGCCAGCAGCTTAGGTCTCCAGGTCTACGAGCAGTACTTC
TRBV9	.	TRBJ1-6	.	CASSGGNSPLHF	TGTGCCAGCAGCGGCGGTAATTCACCCCTCCACTTT
TRBV7-9	.	TRBJ2-5	.	CASSLAQVLYQETQYF	TGTGCCAGCAGCTTAGCACAGGTTTTGTACCAAGAGACCCAGTACTTC
TRBV7-8	.	TRBJ2-5	TRBD1	CASSPDRGLVETQYF	TGTGCCAGCAGCCCAGACAGGGGGCTAGTTGAGACCCAGTACTTC
TRBV25-1	.	TRBJ2-6	.	CASSEWAGASRGANVLTF	TGTGCCAGCAGTGAATGGGCAGGGGCGAGTCGAGGGGCCAACGTCCTGACTTTC
TRBV25-1	few	TRBJ2-1	.	CASSETGGYNEQFF	TGTGCCAGCAGTGAAACCGGGGGTTACAATGAGCAGTTCTTC
TRBV6-5	.	TRBJ1-1	.	CASSYPDRNTEAFF	TGTGCCAGCAGTTATCCGGACAGGAACACTGAAGCTTTCTTT
TRBV5-1	.	TRBJ2-1	.	CASSFGVAAVTEQFF	TGCGCCAGCAGCTTTGGGGTAGCGGCTGTGACAGAGCAGTTCTTC
TRBV7-9	.	TRBJ2-2	TRBD2	CASSSVLFGGLVNTGELFF	TGTGCCAGCAGTTCAGTACTCTTCGGGGGACTAGTGAACACCGGGGAGCTGTTTTTT
TRBV5-1	.	TRBJ2-7	.	CASSLGQTKKYEQYF	TGCGCCAGCAGCTTAGGACAGACTAAAAAATACGAGCAGTACTTC
TRBV9	.	TRBJ2-7	.	CASSVEVRSPTYEQYF	TGTGCCAGCAGCGTAGAGGTTAGGAGTCCTACCTACGAGCAGTACTTC
TRBV5-5	.	TRBJ1-3	.	CASSFWPFSGNTIYF	TGTGCCAGCAGCTTCTGGCCCTTCTCTGGAAACACCATATATTTT
TRBV6-1	.	TRBJ1-2	.	CASSEAPSAGADGYTF	TGTGCCAGCAGTGAAGCGCCTTCGGCAGGGGCGGATGGCTACACCTTC
TRBV28	.	TRBJ1-1	TRBD1	CASRGQGVTEAFF	TGTGCCAGTAGGGGACAGGGGGTCACTGAAGCTTTCTTT
TRBV6-5	.	TRBJ2-7	.	CASSYGQGSYGQYF	TGTGCCAGCAGTTACGGCCAGGGTTCCTACGGGCAGTACTTC
TRBV29-1	.	TRBJ2-1	.	CSVDRSGGSYNEQFF	TGCAGCGTTGACCGTAGTGGCGGATCCTACAATGAGCAGTTCTTC
TRBV27	.	TRBJ2-7	TRBD2	CASSYSGDTTYEQYF	TGTGCCAGCAGTTATAGCGGGGACACCACCTACGAGCAGTACTTC
TRBV27	.	TRBJ2-1	TRBD1	CASARGPSYNEQFF	TGTGCCAGCGCAAGGGGGCCCTCCTACAATGAGCAGTTCTTC
TRBV30	.	TRBJ1-6	TRBD1	CAWTDRGNSPLHF	TGTGCCTGGACAGACAGGGGAAATTCACCCCTCCACTTT
TRBV10-1	.	TRBJ2-3	TRBD2	CASSDTSGTDTQYF	TGCGCCAGCAGTGACACTAGCGGGACAGATACGCAGTATTTT
TRBV6-5	.	TRBJ2-7	TRBD1	CASSYSGGRGLDEQYF	TGTGCCAGCAGTTACTCCGGGGGCAGGGGGCTAGACGAGCAGTACTTC
TRBV6-1	.	TRBJ2-3	TRBD1	CASSEALGQGTDTQYF	TGTGCCAGCAGTGAAGCGCTCGGACAGGGGACAGATACGCAGTATTTT
TRBV6-5	.	TRBJ1-2	.	CASRARRAAYGYTF	TGTGCCAGCAGAGCCCGCAGGGCGGCCTATGGCTACACCTTC
TRBV5-1	.	TRBJ2-2	.	CASSLAVNTGELFF	TGCGCCAGCAGCTTGGCGGTGAACACCGGGGAGCTGTTTTTT
TRBV10-2	.	TRBJ1-1	TRBD1	CASSETRPGTGPRGTEAFF	TGCGCCAGCAGTGAGACCCGACCCGGGACAGGGCCCCGAGGCACTGAAGCTTTCTTT
TRBV5-4	.	TRBJ1-1	TRBD1	CASSLGITGTGSEAFF	TGTGCCAGCAGCTTGGGAATCACCGGGACAGGGTCTGAAGCTTTCTTT
TRBV6-1	.	TRBJ1-1	TRBD1	CASTHRGHGTEAFF	TGTGCCAGCACCCACAGGGGGCACGGCACTGAAGCTTTCTTT
TRBV6-5	.	TRBJ2-7	TRBD1	CASSYDRAEQYF	TGTGCCAGCAGTTACGACAGGGCCGAGCAGTACTTC
TRBV5-6	.	TRBJ2-3	TRBD2	CASSLEGLAGPKFYTQYF	TGTGCCAGCAGCTTGGAGGGACTAGCGGGGCCCAAATTTTATACGCAGTATTTT
TRBV13	.	TRBJ2-1	TRBD2	CASSLIAGKYNEQFF	TGTGCCAGCAGCTTAATAGCGGGAAAATACAATGAGCAGTTCTTC
TRBV19	.	TRBJ2-2	.	CASSSTGSTGELFF	TGTGCCAGTAGTAGCACAGGGTCCACCGGGGAGCTGTTTTTT
TRBV7-2	.	TRBJ2-2	.	CASSPWSLADTGELFF	TGTGCCAGCAGTCCTTGGTCGCTAGCAGACACCGGGGAGCTGTTTTTT
TRBV5-5	.	TRBJ1-2	.	CASSLRGNNYGYTF	TGTGCCAGCAGCTTGAGAGGGAACAACTATGGCTACACCTTC
TRBV11-2	.	TRBJ1-1	.	CASSLERLGTEAFF	TGTGCCAGCAGCTTAGAGCGGCTGGGTACTGAAGCTTTCTTT
TRBV5-1	.	TRBJ2-2	TRBD2	CASSFPPGTSFNTGELFF	TGCGCCAGCAGCTTTCCCCCCGGGACTAGCTTCAACACCGGGGAGCTGTTTTTT
TRBV6-1	.	TRBJ2-7	.	CASSEVTIQRYEQYF	TGTGCCAGCAGTGAAGTGACCATCCAGCGGTACGAGCAGTACTTC
TRBV30	once	TRBJ2-1	TRBD2	CAWKRVGGNEQFF	TGTGCCTGGAAACGGGTGGGGGGGAATGAGCAGTTCTTC
TRBV4-1	.	TRBJ1-1	.	CASSQEEQTNTEAFF	TGCGCCAGCAGCCAAGAAGAACAGACAAACACTGAAGCTTTCTTT
TRBV7-9	.	TRBJ1-1	.	CASSYGNTEAFF	TGTGCCAGCAGTTACGGGAACACTGAAGCTTTCTTT
TRBV6-6	.	TRBJ2-5	.	CASRLTGLETQYF	TGTGCCAGCAGACTCACAGGGTTGGAGACCCAGTACTTC
TRBV6-6	.	TRBJ1-1	.	CASSYQVGNTEAFF	TGTGCCAGCAGTTACCAGGTCGGCAACACTGAAGCTTTCTTT
TRBV2	.	TRBJ1-1	.	CASSVLGQNTEAFF	TGTGCCAGCAGTGTACTGGGACAGAACACTGAAGCTTTCTTT
TRBV7-3	.	TRBJ2-1	.	CASSWSVDEQFF	TGTGCCAGCAGCTGGAGCGTCGATGAGCAGTTCTTC
TRBV18	.	TRBJ1-1	.	CASSPAGATMNTEAFF	TGTGCCAGCTCACCCGCAGGGGCGACCATGAACACTGAAGCTTTCTTT
TRBV19	.	TRBJ1-2	.	CASSIQGAHFNYGYTF	TGTGCCAGTAGTATTCAAGGGGCCCATTTTAACTATGGCTACACCTTC
TRBV6-5	.	TRBJ1-1	.	CASRQQVLNTEAFF	TGTGCCAGCAGACAACAAGTCCTGAACACTGAAGCTTTCTTT
TRBV28	.	TRBJ2-7	TRBD1	CASSLSQGASYEQYF	TGTGCCAGCAGTTTATCACAGGGGGCTTCCTACGAGCAGTACTTC
TRBV5-4	.	TRBJ1-1	TRBD1	CASSYRGQGTEAFF	TGTGCCAGCAGCTACAGGGGGCAGGGGACTGAAGCTTTCTTT
TRBV7-7	.	TRBJ1-4	.	CASSLRGQKSATNEKLFF	TGTGCTAGCAGCTTACGGGGACAAAAATCGGCAACTAATGAAAAACTGTTTTTT
TRBV19	.	TRBJ1-5	TRBD1	CASSIAGTGGSYSNQPQHF	TGTGCCAGTAGTATAGCCGGGACAGGGGGTTCTTATAGCAATCAGCCCCAGCATTTT
TRBV4-1	few	TRBJ2-5	.	CASSQDMAGMLETQYF	TGCGCCAGCAGCCAAGATATGGCAGGGATGCTCGAGACCCAGTACTTC
TRBV15	.	TRBJ2-3	.	CATSRQGPDTQYF	TGTGCCACCAGCAGACAGGGCCCAGATACGCAGTATTTT
TRBV7-9	.	TRBJ2-5	TRBD1	CASSLSGRGRETQYF	TGTGCCAGCAGCTTATCGGGCAGGGGGCGGGAGACCCAGTACTTC
TRBV11-2	.	TRBJ1-2	TRBD1	CASSTRTGDFGGYTF	TGTGCCAGCAGCACCCGGACAGGGGATTTTGGTGGCTACACCTTC
TRBV5-1	.	TRBJ2-1	.	CASSLLGINEQFF	TGCGCCAGCAGCTTGCTCGGGATCAATGAGCAGTTCTTC
TRBV27	.	TRBJ1-2	.	CASSSSRSRGSYGYTF	TGTGCCAGCAGTTCCAGTCGCTCCCGGGGTAGCTATGGCTACACCTTC
TRBV9	.	TRBJ1-2	.	CASSVDSFGYGYTF	TGTGCCAGCAGCGTAGATAGTTTTGGCTATGGCTACACCTTC
TRBV27	.	TRBJ2-4	.	CASSLRQGADIQYF	TGTGCCAGCAGTTTAAGGCAGGGTGCGGACATTCAGTACTTC
TRBV6-6	few	TRBJ2-3	TRBD2	CASSWTSGGAADTQYF	TGTGCCAGCAGTTGGACTAGCGGGGGGGCCGCAGATACGCAGTATTTT